These T cell receptor beta chains were read from a single sample in a study of T cells in Graves' hyperthyroidism and ophthalmopathy. TCRdb recomputed calls from the multiplex PCR reads with MiXCR, one row per CDR3 protein. The sample consists of under 450,000 distinct CDR3 sequences, approximately 13% of them appearing once. Sequences were obtained from blood. The receptors derive from a man aged 25 to 40 with Graves' hyperthyroidism that later progressed to Graves' ophthalmopathy. The CDR3 runs from the conserved cysteine through the conserved F or W. A D gene is named only where the DNA matches it firmly. Size is omitted from some rows. Given values are once, few, many or a class for expanded clones.

j_call d_call v_call clone_size cdr3_nt cdr3_aa
TRBJ1-5 NA TRBV6-2/TRBV6-3 many TGTGCCAGCAGTTACTCACAGGGCAGGGTGAATCAGCCCCAGCATTTT CASSYSQGRVNQPQHF
TRBJ2-7 NA TRBV10-3 few TGTGCCATGAGCCAGGCCCGGGACTACGAGCAGTACTTC CAMSQARDYEQYF
TRBJ1-1 NA TRBV6-1 many TGTGCCAGCAGTCAGAGGTTTACTATGAACACTGAAGCTTTCTTT CASSQRFTMNTEAFF
TRBJ1-6 NA TRBV5-1 NA TGCGCCAGCAGCCCGGGTACGCTCCAGGATTCACCCCTCCACTTT CASSPGTLQDSPLHF
TRBJ2-1 TRBD2 TRBV7-9 many TGTGCCAGCAGCGGACCGACTAGCGGGGGGGGCAATGAGCAGTTCTTC CASSGPTSGGGNEQFF
TRBJ2-2 NA TRBV19 few TGTGCCAGTAGTATCATGCAGGGTTGGGACACCGGGGAGCTGTTTTTT CASSIMQGWDTGELFF
TRBJ2-7 NA TRBV7-6 few TGTGCCAGCAGCTACGACGGTCGCTCCTACGAGCAGTACTTC CASSYDGRSYEQYF
TRBJ1-5 NA TRBV3-1 many TGTGCCAGCAGCCTCACAACGGGTCAGCCCCAGCATTTT CASSLTTGQPQHF
TRBJ1-1 NA TRBV28 many TGTGCCAGCAGTTTAACGGCCGGGACTAGTACTGAAGCTTTCTTT CASSLTAGTSTEAFF
TRBJ1-2 NA TRBV14 many TGTGCCAGCAGCCAAGGCCAGCTATATGGCTACACCTTC CASSQGQLYGYTF
TRBJ2-3 TRBD2 TRBV6-1 NA TGTGCCAGCAGTGAAGAAGTCGGGGGGGCAGATACGCAGTATTTT CASSEEVGGADTQYF
TRBJ1-6 NA TRBV10-3 many TGTGCCATCAGTCTTCGTGGGGGCTATGATTCACCCCTCCACTTT CAISLRGGYDSPLHF
TRBJ2-3 NA TRBV20-1 many TGCAGTGCTAGAGGGACAACAGATACGCAGTATTTT CSARGTTDTQYF
TRBJ1-5 TRBD1 TRBV7-2 many TGTGCCAGCAGCGGCCCGGGACAGGGGTGGCCCCAGCATTTT CASSGPGQGWPQHF
TRBJ1-1 TRBD1 TRBV5-6 few TGTGCCAGCATCCCGGGACAGGGGGGAGAAGCTTTCTTT CASIPGQGGEAFF
TRBJ1-4 NA TRBV4-1 few TGCGCCAGCAGCCCCACAGGATTTAATTTTGAAAAACTGTTTTTT CASSPTGFNFEKLFF
TRBJ2-4 NA TRBV6-1 NA TGTGCCAGCAGTTCCGCGGGGGCAGGAGCCAAAAACATTCAGTACTTC CASSSAGAGAKNIQYF
TRBJ2-7 TRBD1 TRBV30 few TGTGCCTGGAGTGACCCGGACAGGGGATACGAGCAGTACTTC CAWSDPDRGYEQYF
TRBJ1-1 NA TRBV7-2 many TGTGCCAGCAGCTTAAATGGGGAAAACACTGAAGCTTTCTTT CASSLNGENTEAFF
TRBJ2-3 TRBD1 TRBV12-3/TRBV12-4 many TGTGCCAGCAGCAGGGGGCCGAATACGCAGTATTTT CASSRGPNTQYF
TRBJ1-2 TRBD1 TRBV20-1 many TGCAGTGCCAAGACAGGGGGCCTCTATGGCTACACCTTC CSAKTGGLYGYTF
TRBJ2-5 TRBD1 TRBV10-3 NA TGTGCCACCGGACAGGGAATGAAAGAGACCCAGTACTTC CATGQGMKETQYF
TRBJ2-1 NA TRBV6-6 few TGTGCCAGCAGTTACGGGTCGGCCCCCTACAATGAGCAGTTCTTC CASSYGSAPYNEQFF
TRBJ1-1 NA TRBV29-1 NA TGCAGCGTTGAAAAAGGGGCTTGGAACACTGAAGCTTTCTTT CSVEKGAWNTEAFF
TRBJ1-6 NA TRBV29-1 few TGCAGCGTTGCAAGCGGATATAATTCACCCCTCCACTTT CSVASGYNSPLHF
TRBJ2-7 NA TRBV18 few TGTGCCAGCTCACCCAACCGGGACTGGAACTACGAGCAGTACTTC CASSPNRDWNYEQYF
TRBJ1-1 NA TRBV19 many TGTGCCAGTAGTCCCGGGACACCGAACACTGAAGCTTTCTTT CASSPGTPNTEAFF
TRBJ2-5 TRBD2 TRBV7-3 many TGTGCCAGCAGCTTAAACGGGGGGGGAGAGGAGACCCAGTACTTC CASSLNGGGEETQYF
TRBJ2-1 TRBD1 TRBV12-3/TRBV12-4 few TGTGCCAGCAGTTTATCCAGGGGGCTAAATGAGCAGTTCTTC CASSLSRGLNEQFF
TRBJ2-1 TRBD2 TRBV7-9 few TGTGCCAGCAGCTTTATAGCGGGGGCCGAGAGCTCCTACAATGAGCAGTTCTTC CASSFIAGAESSYNEQFF
TRBJ2-7 NA TRBV30 many TGTGCCTGGAGTGAGGTAGACTACGAGCAGTACTTC CAWSEVDYEQYF
TRBJ2-1 TRBD2 TRBV7-6 few TGTGCCAGCAGCTTAGGCCGGGGTAGCGGGGATGAGCAGTTCTTC CASSLGRGSGDEQFF
TRBJ2-2 NA TRBV27 many TGTGCCAGCAGTTCCTCGAGCAGGGACACCGGGGAGCTGTTTTTT CASSSSSRDTGELFF
TRBJ2-7 TRBD1 TRBV27 NA TGTGCCAGCAGTTCCTGGGACAGGGGAAACGACGAGCAGTACTTC CASSSWDRGNDEQYF
TRBJ2-1 NA TRBV27 many TGTGCCAGCAGTGGGCCGGGTGAGCAGTTCTTC CASSGPGEQFF
TRBJ1-1 NA TRBV5-1 many TGCGCCAGCAGCTTGAAGTCGGCAAACACTGAAGCTTTCTTT CASSLKSANTEAFF
TRBJ2-3 TRBD1 TRBV7-9 few TGTGCCAGCAGCTTAGCTACAGGGGCAGATACGCAGTATTTT CASSLATGADTQYF
TRBJ2-7 NA TRBV18 NA TGTGCCAGCTGGCTCCACCTCTACGAGCAGTACTTC CASWLHLYEQYF
TRBJ1-5 NA TRBV5-6 few TGTGCCAGCACCCGGAGGGGGGTGAGCAATCAGCCCCAGCATTTT CASTRRGVSNQPQHF
TRBJ2-3 NA TRBV18 many TGTGCCAGCAGCTCCGGCCCCACAGATACGCAGTATTTT CASSSGPTDTQYF